A selection of T cell receptor beta chains follows, all from one sample in a study of blood T cells in healthy people across ages. Each CDR3 protein is one row after TCRdb ran MiXCR on the 5' RACE reads. Here the sample spans hundreds of thousands of distinct CDR3 sequences, 20% to 25% being singletons. The sample comprised blood. The receptors shown here come from a man in his 70s in good health. Both conserved end residues are part of each CDR3. A clone size is listed for some rows: how often the clone was seen (once, few, many), or a class if it is expanded.

clone_size: -
j_call: TRBJ2-4
v_call: TRBV29-1
cdr3_aa: CSVVVGLAKNIQYF

clone_size: -
j_call: TRBJ2-2
v_call: TRBV5-1
cdr3_aa: CASSRQGIGELFF

clone_size: few
j_call: TRBJ2-3
v_call: TRBV9
cdr3_aa: CASSVAGQGATDTQYF

clone_size: -
j_call: -
v_call: TRBV9
cdr3_aa: CASSVAPGLGYEQYF

clone_size: -
j_call: TRBJ1-6
v_call: TRBV5-6
cdr3_aa: CASSLNVPDGVGSPLHF

clone_size: few
j_call: TRBJ2-5
v_call: TRBV4-3
cdr3_aa: CASSQARTQETQYF

clone_size: -
j_call: TRBJ2-4
v_call: TRBV20-1
cdr3_aa: CSARVGASGSDIQYF

clone_size: -
j_call: TRBJ1-3
v_call: TRBV6-5
cdr3_aa: CASSYHGAGNTIYF

clone_size: -
j_call: TRBJ1-2
v_call: TRBV6-4
cdr3_aa: CASSVTAMDYGYTF

clone_size: -
j_call: TRBJ2-3
v_call: TRBV6-6
cdr3_aa: CASSLAGSGTDTQYF

clone_size: -
j_call: TRBJ1-1
v_call: TRBV5-1
cdr3_aa: CASSLESRAFF

clone_size: -
j_call: TRBJ1-6
v_call: TRBV18
cdr3_aa: CASSPTGTINSPLHF

clone_size: -
j_call: TRBJ1-2
v_call: TRBV7-9
cdr3_aa: CASSLAARVSAYGYTF

clone_size: few
j_call: TRBJ2-4
v_call: TRBV5-1
cdr3_aa: CASSLVQGANIQYF

clone_size: -
j_call: TRBJ1-5
v_call: TRBV6-5
cdr3_aa: CASSYSISGRSSYSNQPQHF

clone_size: -
j_call: TRBJ2-5
v_call: TRBV21-1
cdr3_aa: CASSNRISRESSQETQYF

clone_size: -
j_call: TRBJ2-1
v_call: TRBV20-1
cdr3_aa: CSARGTSVYNEQFF

clone_size: few
j_call: TRBJ2-5
v_call: TRBV12-3/TRBV12-4
cdr3_aa: CASSSTLAGVSGETQYF

clone_size: few
j_call: TRBJ1-4
v_call: TRBV20-1
cdr3_aa: CSASQGSTNEKLFF

clone_size: -
j_call: TRBJ2-6
v_call: TRBV29-1
cdr3_aa: CSVEDPRPSGANVLTF

clone_size: -
j_call: TRBJ1-1
v_call: TRBV6-5
cdr3_aa: CASSRRGGTEAFF

clone_size: many
j_call: TRBJ1-2
v_call: TRBV28
cdr3_aa: CASDAVGRGYTF

clone_size: -
j_call: TRBJ2-5
v_call: TRBV20-1
cdr3_aa: CSARALVPGRGQETQYF

clone_size: few
j_call: TRBJ1-4
v_call: TRBV30
cdr3_aa: CATPAGDNEKLFF

clone_size: -
j_call: TRBJ2-7
v_call: TRBV20-1
cdr3_aa: CSGAAQTSYEQYF

clone_size: many
j_call: TRBJ2-5
v_call: TRBV28
cdr3_aa: CASSQAGTSGKTQYF

clone_size: -
j_call: TRBJ2-5
v_call: TRBV20-1
cdr3_aa: CSATGGSMMETQYF

clone_size: -
j_call: TRBJ2-7
v_call: TRBV5-5
cdr3_aa: CASSNTGTTYEQYF

clone_size: many
j_call: TRBJ1-5
v_call: TRBV18
cdr3_aa: CASSSTENQPQHF

clone_size: -
j_call: TRBJ2-2
v_call: TRBV2
cdr3_aa: CASSHRGLNTGELFF

clone_size: few
j_call: TRBJ2-5
v_call: TRBV11-2
cdr3_aa: CASSPYRSDRGVETQYF

clone_size: few
j_call: TRBJ1-4
v_call: TRBV20-1
cdr3_aa: CSASPDRNEKLFF

clone_size: -
j_call: -
v_call: TRBV6-5
cdr3_aa: CASSYSRTGTSEQYF

clone_size: many
j_call: TRBJ2-1
v_call: TRBV2
cdr3_aa: CASSGLASYNEQFF

clone_size: -
j_call: TRBJ2-3
v_call: TRBV20-1
cdr3_aa: CSASRSGGLDTQYF

clone_size: few
j_call: TRBJ1-2
v_call: TRBV20-1
cdr3_aa: CSASGGTYGYTF

clone_size: -
j_call: TRBJ2-2
v_call: TRBV5-1
cdr3_aa: CASSSGLGGTGELFF

clone_size: -
j_call: TRBJ1-4
v_call: TRBV14
cdr3_aa: CASSLGQGYGGEKLFF

clone_size: -
j_call: TRBJ2-5
v_call: TRBV6-6
cdr3_aa: CASNLGQGVKTQYF

clone_size: many
j_call: TRBJ2-3
v_call: TRBV7-2
cdr3_aa: CASSQWVTDTQYF

clone_size: few
j_call: TRBJ2-5
v_call: TRBV28
cdr3_aa: CASSLRSRATQYF

clone_size: few
j_call: TRBJ1-1
v_call: TRBV18
cdr3_aa: CASSPTPDWRNTEAFF

clone_size: few
j_call: TRBJ2-1
v_call: TRBV3-1
cdr3_aa: CASRRGRASSYNEQFF

clone_size: few
j_call: TRBJ2-5
v_call: TRBV29-1
cdr3_aa: CSAFPTLAETQYF

clone_size: few
j_call: TRBJ2-5
v_call: TRBV11-2
cdr3_aa: CASSLVLAKSQETQYF

clone_size: -
j_call: TRBJ2-7
v_call: TRBV29-1
cdr3_aa: CSVGTYGPWGYEQYF

clone_size: once
j_call: TRBJ1-1
v_call: TRBV29-1
cdr3_aa: CSDDRGGTEAFF

clone_size: few
j_call: TRBJ2-4
v_call: TRBV7-2
cdr3_aa: CASSYRGPGSKNIQYF

clone_size: -
j_call: TRBJ2-7
v_call: TRBV4-1
cdr3_aa: CASSQDPGGDYEQYF

clone_size: few
j_call: TRBJ1-4
v_call: TRBV20-1
cdr3_aa: CSARDQGTGIEKLFF

clone_size: few
j_call: TRBJ2-5
v_call: TRBV6-6
cdr3_aa: CASSYPHVRGQETQYF

clone_size: few
j_call: TRBJ2-7
v_call: TRBV5-1
cdr3_aa: CASSLEGRRYEQYF

clone_size: few
j_call: TRBJ1-4
v_call: TRBV20-1
cdr3_aa: CSATFPGLGLFF

clone_size: -
j_call: TRBJ2-3
v_call: TRBV5-1
cdr3_aa: CASSVPGQGDTDTQYF

clone_size: -
j_call: TRBJ2-2
v_call: TRBV5-1
cdr3_aa: CASSLEGRNTGELFF

clone_size: -
j_call: TRBJ2-1
v_call: TRBV5-1
cdr3_aa: CASSTDRPSYNEQFF

clone_size: -
j_call: TRBJ2-3
v_call: TRBV5-1
cdr3_aa: CASSLGGLEDTQYF